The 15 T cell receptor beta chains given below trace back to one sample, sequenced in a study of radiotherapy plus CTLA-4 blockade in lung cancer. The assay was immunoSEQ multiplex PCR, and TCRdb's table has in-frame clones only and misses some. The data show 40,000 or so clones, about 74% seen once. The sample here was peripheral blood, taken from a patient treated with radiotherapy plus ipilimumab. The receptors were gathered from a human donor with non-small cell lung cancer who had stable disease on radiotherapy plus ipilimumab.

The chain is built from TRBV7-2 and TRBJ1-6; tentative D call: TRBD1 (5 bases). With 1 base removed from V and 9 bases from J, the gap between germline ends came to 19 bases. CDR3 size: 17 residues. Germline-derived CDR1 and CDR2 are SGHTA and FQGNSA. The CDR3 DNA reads TGTGCCAGCAGCTTAGAGGGGTCTGGGCAGTATGGTTCACCCCTCCACTTT. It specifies CASSLEGSGQYGSPLHF.

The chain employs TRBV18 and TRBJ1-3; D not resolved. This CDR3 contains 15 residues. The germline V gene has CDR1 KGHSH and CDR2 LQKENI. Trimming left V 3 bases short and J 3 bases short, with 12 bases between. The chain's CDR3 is CASSPAPGGGNTIYF. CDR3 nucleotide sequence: TGTGCCAGCTCACCCGCGCCGGGAGGTGGAAACACCATATATTTT. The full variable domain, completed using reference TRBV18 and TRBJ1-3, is NAGVMQNPRHLVRRRGQEARLRCSPMKGHSHVYWYRQLPEEGLKFMVYLQKENIIDESGMPKERFSAEFPKEGPSILRIQQVVRGDSAAYFCASSPAPGGGNTIYFGEGSWLTVV.

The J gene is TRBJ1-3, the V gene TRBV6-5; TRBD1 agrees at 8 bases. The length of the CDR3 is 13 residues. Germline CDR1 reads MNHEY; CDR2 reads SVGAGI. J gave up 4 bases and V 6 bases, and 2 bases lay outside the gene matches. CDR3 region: CASSRGRGNTIYF. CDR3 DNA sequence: TGTGCCAGCAGCAGGGGGCGGGGAAACACCATATATTTT.

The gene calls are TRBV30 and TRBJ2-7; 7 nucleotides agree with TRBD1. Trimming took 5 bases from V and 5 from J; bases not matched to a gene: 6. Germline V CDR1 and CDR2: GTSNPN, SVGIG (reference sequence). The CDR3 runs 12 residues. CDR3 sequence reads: CAWGQARDEQYF. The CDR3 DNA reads TGTGCCTGGGGACAGGCGAGGGACGAGCAGTACTTC.

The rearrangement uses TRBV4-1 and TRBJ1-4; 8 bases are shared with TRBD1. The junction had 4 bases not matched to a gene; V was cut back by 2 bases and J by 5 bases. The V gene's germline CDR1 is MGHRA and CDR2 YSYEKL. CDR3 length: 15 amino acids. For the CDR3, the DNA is TGCGCCAGCAGCCAAACCGGGACAGGCAATGAAAAACTGTTTTTT. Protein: CASSQTGTGNEKLFF.

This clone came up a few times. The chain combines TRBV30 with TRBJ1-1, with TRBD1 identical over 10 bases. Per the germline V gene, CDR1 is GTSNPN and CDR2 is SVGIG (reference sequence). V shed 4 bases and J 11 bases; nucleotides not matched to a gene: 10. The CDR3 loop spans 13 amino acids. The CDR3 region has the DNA TGTGCCTGGATGGGACAGGGGCAACGTGGGGCTTTCTTT. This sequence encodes CAWMGQGQRGAFF.

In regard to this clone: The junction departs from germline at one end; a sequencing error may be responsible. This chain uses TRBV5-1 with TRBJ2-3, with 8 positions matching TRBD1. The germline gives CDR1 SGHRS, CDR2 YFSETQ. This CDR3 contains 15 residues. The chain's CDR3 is CASHGRDRNTGTQYF. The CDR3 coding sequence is TGCGCCAGCCACGGACGGGACAGGAACACAGGTACGCAGTATTTT.

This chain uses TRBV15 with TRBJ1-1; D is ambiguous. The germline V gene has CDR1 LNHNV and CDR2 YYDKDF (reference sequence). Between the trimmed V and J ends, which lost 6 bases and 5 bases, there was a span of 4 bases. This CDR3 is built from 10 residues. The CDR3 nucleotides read TGTGCCACCAGTCGGACTGAAGCTTTCTTT. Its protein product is CATSRTEAFF.

Here the CDR3 reads CASSLAGLAGPFGGGTDTQYF. The DNA of the CDR3 is TGCGCCAGCAGCTTGGCCGGGTTAGCGGGTCCTTTTGGAGGGGGTACAGATACGCAGTATTTT. The V and J genes are TRBV5-1 and TRBJ2-3, with TRBD2 as a possible D gene (7 bases). The CDR3 covers 21 residues. V dropped 0 bases and J dropped 3 bases, with 29 bases sitting between them. Germline CDR1 is SGHRS and CDR2 is YFSETQ. Full variable domain (rest looked up from reference TRBV5-1 and TRBJ2-3): KAGVTQTPRYLIKTRGQQVTLSCSPISGHRSVSWYQQTPGQGLQFLFEYFSETQRNKGNFPGRFSGRQFSNSRSEMNVSTLELGDSALYLCASSLAGLAGPFGGGTDTQYFGPGTRLTVL.

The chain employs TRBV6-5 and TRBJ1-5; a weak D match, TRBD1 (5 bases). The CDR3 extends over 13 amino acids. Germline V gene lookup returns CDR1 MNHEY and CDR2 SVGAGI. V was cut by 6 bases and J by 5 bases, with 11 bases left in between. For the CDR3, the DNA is TGTGCCAGCAGGTGGGGGAGGGATCAGCCCCAGCATTTT. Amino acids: CASRWGRDQPQHF.

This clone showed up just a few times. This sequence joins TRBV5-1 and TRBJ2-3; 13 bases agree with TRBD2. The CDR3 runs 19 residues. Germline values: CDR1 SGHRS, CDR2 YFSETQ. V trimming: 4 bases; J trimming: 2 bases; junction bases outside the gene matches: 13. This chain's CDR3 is CASSERPTSGGPNTDTQYF. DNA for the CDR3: TGCGCCAGCAGCGAACGTCCGACTAGCGGGGGGCCTAACACAGATACGCAGTATTTT.

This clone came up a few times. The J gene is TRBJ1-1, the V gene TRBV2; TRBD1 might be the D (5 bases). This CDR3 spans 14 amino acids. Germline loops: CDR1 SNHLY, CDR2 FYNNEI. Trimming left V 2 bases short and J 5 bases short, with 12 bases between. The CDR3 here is CASSEFPGITEAFF. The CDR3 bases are TGTGCCAGCAGTGAATTTCCAGGGATTACTGAAGCTTTCTTT.

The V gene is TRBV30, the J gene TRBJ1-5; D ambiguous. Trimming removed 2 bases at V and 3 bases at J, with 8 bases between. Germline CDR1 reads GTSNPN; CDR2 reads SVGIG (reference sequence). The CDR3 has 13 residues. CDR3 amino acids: CAWSSTYNQPQHF. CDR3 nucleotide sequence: TGTGCCTGGAGTTCTACCTACAATCAGCCCCAGCATTTT.

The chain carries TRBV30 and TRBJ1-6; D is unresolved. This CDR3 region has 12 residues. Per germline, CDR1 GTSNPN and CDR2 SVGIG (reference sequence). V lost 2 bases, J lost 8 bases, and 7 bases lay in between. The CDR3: CAWSRGYSPLHF. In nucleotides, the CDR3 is TGTGCCTGGAGTCGGGGATATTCACCCCTCCACTTT.

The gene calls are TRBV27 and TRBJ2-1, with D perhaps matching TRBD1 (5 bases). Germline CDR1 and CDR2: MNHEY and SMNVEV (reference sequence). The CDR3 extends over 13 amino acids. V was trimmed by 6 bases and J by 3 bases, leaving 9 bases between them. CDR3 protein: CASRGRIYNEQFF. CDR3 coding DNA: TGTGCCAGCAGGGGGCGGATCTACAATGAGCAGTTCTTC.